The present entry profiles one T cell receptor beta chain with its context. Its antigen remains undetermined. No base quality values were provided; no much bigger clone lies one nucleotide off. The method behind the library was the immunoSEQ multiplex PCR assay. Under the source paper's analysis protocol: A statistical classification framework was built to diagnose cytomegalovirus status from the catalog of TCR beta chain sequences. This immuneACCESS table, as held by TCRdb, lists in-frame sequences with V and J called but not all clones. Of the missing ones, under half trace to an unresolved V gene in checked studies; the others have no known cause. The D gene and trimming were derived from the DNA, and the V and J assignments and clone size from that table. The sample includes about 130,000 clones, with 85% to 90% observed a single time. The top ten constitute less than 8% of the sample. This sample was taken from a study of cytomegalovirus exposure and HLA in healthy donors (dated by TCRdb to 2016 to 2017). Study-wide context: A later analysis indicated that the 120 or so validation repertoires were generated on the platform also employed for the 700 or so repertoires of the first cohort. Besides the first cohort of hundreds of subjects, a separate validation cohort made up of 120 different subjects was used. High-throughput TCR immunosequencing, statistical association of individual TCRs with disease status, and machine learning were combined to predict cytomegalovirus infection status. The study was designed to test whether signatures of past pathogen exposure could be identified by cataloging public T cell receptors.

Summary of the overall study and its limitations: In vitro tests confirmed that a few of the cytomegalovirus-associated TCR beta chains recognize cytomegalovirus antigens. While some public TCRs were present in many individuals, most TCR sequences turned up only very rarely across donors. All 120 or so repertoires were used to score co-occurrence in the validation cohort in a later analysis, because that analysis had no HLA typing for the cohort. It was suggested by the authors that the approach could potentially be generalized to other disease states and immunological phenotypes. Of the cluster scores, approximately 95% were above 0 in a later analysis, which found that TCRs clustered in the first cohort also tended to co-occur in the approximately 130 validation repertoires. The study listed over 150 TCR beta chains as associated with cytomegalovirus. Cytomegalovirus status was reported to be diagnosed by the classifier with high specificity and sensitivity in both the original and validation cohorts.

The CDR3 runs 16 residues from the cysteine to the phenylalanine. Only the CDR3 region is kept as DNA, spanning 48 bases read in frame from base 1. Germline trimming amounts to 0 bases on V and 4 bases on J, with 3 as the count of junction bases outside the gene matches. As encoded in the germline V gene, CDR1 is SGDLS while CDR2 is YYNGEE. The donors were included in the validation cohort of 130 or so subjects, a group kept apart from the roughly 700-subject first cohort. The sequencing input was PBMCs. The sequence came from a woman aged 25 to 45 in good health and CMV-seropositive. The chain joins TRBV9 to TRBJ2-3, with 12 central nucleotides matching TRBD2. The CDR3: CASSVGTSGVSDTQYF. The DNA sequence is TGTGCCAGCAGCGTAGGGACTAGCGGGGTATCAGATACGCAGTATTTT.